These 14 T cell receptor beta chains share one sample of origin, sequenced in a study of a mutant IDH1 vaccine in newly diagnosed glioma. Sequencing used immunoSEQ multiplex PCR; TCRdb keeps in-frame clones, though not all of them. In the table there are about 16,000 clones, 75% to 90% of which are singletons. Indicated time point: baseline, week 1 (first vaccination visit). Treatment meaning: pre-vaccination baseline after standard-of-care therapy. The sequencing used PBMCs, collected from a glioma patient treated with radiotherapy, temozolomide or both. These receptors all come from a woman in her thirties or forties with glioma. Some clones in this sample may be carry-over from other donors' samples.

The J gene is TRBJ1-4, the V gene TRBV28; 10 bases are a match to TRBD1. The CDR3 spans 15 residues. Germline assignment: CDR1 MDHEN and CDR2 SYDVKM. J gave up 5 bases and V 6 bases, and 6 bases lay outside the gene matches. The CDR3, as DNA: TGTGCCAGCAGGGGGCCGGGACAGGGGAATGAAAAACTGTTTTTT. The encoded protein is CASRGPGQGNEKLFF.

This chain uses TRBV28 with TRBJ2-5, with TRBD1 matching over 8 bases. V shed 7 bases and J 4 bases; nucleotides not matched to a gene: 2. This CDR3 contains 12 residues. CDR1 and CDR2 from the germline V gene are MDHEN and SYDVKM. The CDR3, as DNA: TGTGCCAGCACAACAGGGGGAGAGACCCAGTACTTC. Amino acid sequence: CASTTGGETQYF.

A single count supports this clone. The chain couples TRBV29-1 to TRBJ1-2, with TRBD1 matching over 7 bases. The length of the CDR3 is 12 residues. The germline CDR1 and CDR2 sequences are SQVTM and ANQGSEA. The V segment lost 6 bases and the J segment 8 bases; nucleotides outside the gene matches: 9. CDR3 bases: TGCAGCGTAGACACTTTAGGGGGCGGCTACACCTTC. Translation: CSVDTLGGGYTF.

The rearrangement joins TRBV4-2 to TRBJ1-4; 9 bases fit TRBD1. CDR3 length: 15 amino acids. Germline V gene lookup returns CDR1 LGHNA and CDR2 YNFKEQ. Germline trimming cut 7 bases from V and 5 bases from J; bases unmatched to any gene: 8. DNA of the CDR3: TGTGCCAGCACCCCCACCGGGACAGGGAATGAAAAACTGTTTTTT. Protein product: CASTPTGTGNEKLFF.

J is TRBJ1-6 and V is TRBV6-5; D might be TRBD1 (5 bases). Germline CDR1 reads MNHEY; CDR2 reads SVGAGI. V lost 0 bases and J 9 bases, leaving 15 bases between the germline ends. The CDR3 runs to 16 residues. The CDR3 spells CASSYSGLGEGSPLHF. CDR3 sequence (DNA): TGTGCCAGCAGTTACTCGGGACTTGGGGAGGGTTCACCCCTCCACTTT.

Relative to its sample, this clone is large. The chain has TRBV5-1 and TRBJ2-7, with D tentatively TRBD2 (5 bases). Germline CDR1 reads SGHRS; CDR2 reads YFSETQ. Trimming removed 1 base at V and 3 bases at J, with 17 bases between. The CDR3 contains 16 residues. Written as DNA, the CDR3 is TGCGCCAGCAGCTTGTATGGAGGTAGGCAAAACTACGAGCAGTACTTC. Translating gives CASSLYGGRQNYEQYF.

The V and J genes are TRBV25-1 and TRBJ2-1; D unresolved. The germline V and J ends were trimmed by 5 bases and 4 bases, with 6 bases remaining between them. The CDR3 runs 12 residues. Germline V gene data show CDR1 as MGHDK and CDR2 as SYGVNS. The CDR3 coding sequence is TGTGCCAGCAGTAAGATGTACAATGAGCAGTTCTTC. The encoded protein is CASSKMYNEQFF.

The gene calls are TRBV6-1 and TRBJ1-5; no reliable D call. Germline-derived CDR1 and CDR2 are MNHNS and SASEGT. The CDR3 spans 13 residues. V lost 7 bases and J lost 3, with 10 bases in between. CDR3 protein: CASTDYTNQPQHF. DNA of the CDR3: TGTGCCAGCACTGACTACACCAATCAGCCCCAGCATTTT.

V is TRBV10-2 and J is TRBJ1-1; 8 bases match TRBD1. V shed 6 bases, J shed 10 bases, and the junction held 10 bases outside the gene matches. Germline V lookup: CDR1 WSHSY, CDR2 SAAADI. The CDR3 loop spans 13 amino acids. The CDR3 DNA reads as TGCGCCAGCAGCCAGGGGGCGGTGTCGAGAGCTTTCTTT. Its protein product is CASSQGAVSRAFF.

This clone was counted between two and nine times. For the CDR3, the DNA is TGTGCCAGCAGGGGTTGGGCGATCCGGGACGAGCAGTACTTC. It encodes CASRGWAIRDEQYF. This chain joins TRBV28 and TRBJ2-7; D gene unclear. V was cut by 6 bases and J by 5 bases, with 17 bases left in between. The CDR3 contains 14 residues. Per the germline V gene, CDR1 is MDHEN and CDR2 is SYDVKM.

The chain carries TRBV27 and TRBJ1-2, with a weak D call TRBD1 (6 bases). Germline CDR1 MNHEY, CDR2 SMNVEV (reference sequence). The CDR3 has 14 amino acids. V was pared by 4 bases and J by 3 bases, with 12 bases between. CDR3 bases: TGTGCCAGCAGTTCCCTCGGGGGCCACTATGGCTACACCTTC. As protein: CASSSLGGHYGYTF.

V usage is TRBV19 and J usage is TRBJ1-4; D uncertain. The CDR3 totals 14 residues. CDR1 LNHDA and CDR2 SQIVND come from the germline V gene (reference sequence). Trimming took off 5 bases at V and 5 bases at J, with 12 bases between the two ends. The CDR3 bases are TGTGCCAGTAGTCAGCGACTACTCAATGAAAAACTGTTTTTT. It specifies CASSQRLLNEKLFF.

In DNA, the CDR3 is TGTGCCAGCAGTGCCGACAGGGGCTCCTACGAGCAGTACTTC. This sequence encodes CASSADRGSYEQYF. The chain recombines TRBV6-4 with TRBJ2-7; TRBD1 matches 8 bases. Looked up from germline, CDR1 is MRHNA and CDR2 is SNTAGT. Losses at the gene ends were 4 bases for V and 0 bases for J; bases not matched to a gene: 2. The CDR3 loop spans 14 amino acids.

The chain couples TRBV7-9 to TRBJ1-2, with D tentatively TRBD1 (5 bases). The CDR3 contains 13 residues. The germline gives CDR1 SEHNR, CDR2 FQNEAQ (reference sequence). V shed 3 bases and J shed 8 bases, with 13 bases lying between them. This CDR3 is CASSFRDGRGYTF. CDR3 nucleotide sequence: TGTGCCAGCAGCTTCCGGGACGGGAGGGGCTACACCTTC. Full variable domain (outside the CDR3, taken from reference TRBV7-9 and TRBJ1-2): DTGVSQNPRHKITKRGQNVTFRCDPISEHNRLYWYRQTLGQGPEFLTYFQNEAQLEKSRLLSDRFSAERPKGSFSTLEIQRTEQGDSAMYLCASSFRDGRGYTFGSGTRLTVV.